What follows is one T cell receptor beta chain and its context. Its antigen is undetermined. This entry belongs to a study of CXCR3-negative and CXCR3-positive naive CD8 T cells. Study-wide points: Whereas memory cells differed, naive CXCR3-negative and CXCR3-positive cells shared similar TRBV-TRBJ usage. TRB CDR3 hydrophobicity was greater in CXCR3-positive naive cells than in CXCR3-negative naive cells. Relative to memory CD8+ cells, whose diversity was much lower, both naive subsets had comparably high diversity.

The TRB libraries of cDNA were built by UMI-labeled 5' RACE. TCRdb reprocessed the 5' RACE reads and stores each CDR3 protein as one record, lacking DNA. The sample totals about 89,000 distinct CDR3 sequences. CDR3 length: 13 residues. Germline V CDR1 and CDR2: SGHRS, YFSETQ. The chain links TRBV5-1 to TRBJ2-4. Sequences were obtained from naive CXCR3+ CD8+ T cells from blood. Subset of the sample: CD45RO-CCR7+CD27+CD95- naive CD8+ T cells expressing CXCR3 (TNR3+). The TCR originated in a human donor in good health. Some clones in this sample may be carry-over from other donors' samples. The CDR3 here is CASSWEHGDIQYF.